This is a list of T cell receptor beta chains from one sample in a study of OX40 agonist ivuxolimab in advanced cancers. Libraries were prepared by immunoSEQ multiplex PCR; TCRdb keeps only in-frame clonotypes and omits some of them. The sample records about 82,000 clones, less than 90% being singletons. The specimen was CD4+ or CD8+ T cells sorted from blood, collected in a trial of the OX40 agonist ivuxolimab. Source of these receptors: an adult with an advanced solid tumor such as melanoma, head and neck, liver or kidney cancer. Each CDR3 is given with its conserved first and last residue. The D gene is left open where the match is weak. Clone size, where shown, is once, few, many, or a class for clones that have expanded.

abundance: .; v_gene: TRBV5-1; d_gene: TRBD1; j_gene: TRBJ1-2; CDR3aa: CASSPRDRGYGYTF; CDR3nt: TGCGCCAGCAGCCCCCGGGACAGGGGCTATGGCTACACCTTC
abundance: .; v_gene: TRBV7-9; d_gene: .; j_gene: TRBJ1-2; CDR3aa: CASSLLAGDISGYTF; CDR3nt: TGTGCCAGCAGCTTGTTAGCAGGGGACATAAGTGGCTACACCTTC
abundance: few; v_gene: TRBV9; d_gene: .; j_gene: TRBJ2-1; CDR3aa: CASSGGLQGGEQFF; CDR3nt: TGTGCCAGCAGCGGGGGACTACAGGGTGGTGAGCAGTTCTTC
abundance: few; v_gene: TRBV7-2; d_gene: TRBD1; j_gene: TRBJ1-6; CDR3aa: CASSPDRAGVRRPLHF; CDR3nt: TGTGCCAGCAGTCCGGACAGGGCTGGGGTTAGACGGCCCCTCCACTTT
abundance: few; v_gene: TRBV7-9; d_gene: .; j_gene: TRBJ2-7; CDR3aa: CASSFGIGEQYF; CDR3nt: TGTGCCAGCAGCTTCGGGATTGGCGAGCAGTACTTC
abundance: .; v_gene: TRBV7-8; d_gene: .; j_gene: TRBJ2-7; CDR3aa: CASSLDRGQKNEQYF; CDR3nt: TGTGCCAGCAGCTTAGATAGGGGCCAGAAGAACGAGCAGTACTTC
abundance: .; v_gene: TRBV10-1; d_gene: TRBD2; j_gene: TRBJ2-3; CDR3aa: CASSGGRLSTDTQYF; CDR3nt: TGCGCCAGCAGCGGGGGGAGGCTGAGCACAGATACGCAGTATTTT
abundance: .; v_gene: TRBV7-6; d_gene: TRBD1; j_gene: TRBJ1-5; CDR3aa: CASSLEPSGGGQPQHF; CDR3nt: TGTGCCAGCAGCTTAGAACCGTCAGGGGGTGGGCAGCCCCAGCATTTT
abundance: .; v_gene: TRBV7-8; d_gene: .; j_gene: TRBJ1-1; CDR3aa: CASSLSLSNTEAFF; CDR3nt: TGTGCCAGCAGCTTATCCCTATCGAACACTGAAGCTTTCTTT
abundance: .; v_gene: TRBV7-2; d_gene: TRBD2; j_gene: TRBJ2-2; CDR3aa: CASSFAGGDTGELFF; CDR3nt: TGTGCCAGCAGCTTCGCGGGGGGCGACACCGGGGAGCTGTTTTTT
abundance: .; v_gene: TRBV7-9; d_gene: .; j_gene: TRBJ1-1; CDR3aa: CASSLKVETTLNTEAFF; CDR3nt: TGTGCCAGCAGCTTAAAGGTAGAGACCACGTTGAACACTGAAGCTTTCTTT
abundance: few; v_gene: TRBV12-5; d_gene: .; j_gene: TRBJ1-5; CDR3aa: CASGREANQPQHF; CDR3nt: TGTGCTAGTGGCCGCGAGGCCAATCAGCCCCAGCATTTT
abundance: .; v_gene: TRBV7-2; d_gene: .; j_gene: TRBJ2-7; CDR3aa: CASSLPRGSKRVNEQYF; CDR3nt: TGTGCCAGCAGCTTACCGCGTGGTTCGAAGAGGGTCAACGAGCAGTACTTC
abundance: .; v_gene: TRBV5-4; d_gene: TRBD1; j_gene: TRBJ1-1; CDR3aa: CASSPRDRGGTEAFF; CDR3nt: TGTGCCAGCAGCCCCCGGGACAGGGGGGGAACTGAAGCTTTCTTT
abundance: few; v_gene: TRBV15; d_gene: TRBD2; j_gene: TRBJ2-3; CDR3aa: CATSRDLSASGGPDTQYF; CDR3nt: TGTGCCACCAGCAGAGATCTCTCGGCTAGCGGGGGCCCAGATACGCAGTATTTT
abundance: .; v_gene: TRBV19; d_gene: .; j_gene: TRBJ1-5; CDR3aa: CASSWDLNQPQHF; CDR3nt: TGTGCCAGTAGTTGGGACCTCAATCAGCCCCAGCATTTT
abundance: .; v_gene: TRBV7-9; d_gene: TRBD1; j_gene: TRBJ2-7; CDR3aa: CASSFSQGGAYEQYF; CDR3nt: TGTGCCAGCAGCTTTTCACAGGGGGGAGCCTACGAGCAGTACTTC
abundance: .; v_gene: TRBV29-1; d_gene: .; j_gene: TRBJ2-5; CDR3aa: CSVEDGGRVETQYF; CDR3nt: TGCAGCGTTGAAGACGGGGGAAGGGTGGAGACCCAGTACTTC
abundance: .; v_gene: TRBV2; d_gene: .; j_gene: TRBJ2-3; CDR3aa: CASSVSIADTQYF; CDR3nt: TGTGCCAGCAGTGTTAGTATCGCAGATACGCAGTATTTT
abundance: .; v_gene: TRBV7-2; d_gene: .; j_gene: TRBJ2-3; CDR3aa: CASSPRVDTQYF; CDR3nt: TGTGCCAGCAGCCCAAGAGTGGATACGCAGTATTTT
abundance: few; v_gene: TRBV27; d_gene: .; j_gene: TRBJ1-6; CDR3aa: CASSQGGGYVLHF; CDR3nt: TGTGCCAGCAGTCAAGGGGGAGGTTATGTACTCCACTTT
abundance: .; v_gene: TRBV7-2; d_gene: TRBD1; j_gene: TRBJ1-2; CDR3aa: CASSLAPQGANNYGYTF; CDR3nt: TGTGCCAGCAGCTTAGCACCGCAGGGGGCAAATAACTATGGCTACACCTTC
abundance: .; v_gene: TRBV30; d_gene: .; j_gene: TRBJ1-2; CDR3aa: CAWSPRMGPRERRKNYGYTF; CDR3nt: TGTGCCTGGAGTCCCCGTATGGGGCCCAGGGAGAGGAGAAAGAACTATGGCTACACCTTC
abundance: .; v_gene: TRBV25-1; d_gene: .; j_gene: TRBJ2-7; CDR3aa: CASSELAGYEQYF; CDR3nt: TGTGCCAGCAGTGAATTGGCAGGGTACGAGCAGTACTTC
abundance: .; v_gene: TRBV5-4; d_gene: TRBD2; j_gene: TRBJ2-3; CDR3aa: CASSLPLAGVTDTQYF; CDR3nt: TGTGCCAGCAGCCTCCCCCTAGCGGGTGTCACAGATACGCAGTATTTT
abundance: .; v_gene: TRBV6-5; d_gene: TRBD1; j_gene: TRBJ2-5; CDR3aa: CASSPDRVRETQYF; CDR3nt: TGTGCCAGCAGCCCAGACAGGGTCAGGGAGACCCAGTACTTC
abundance: .; v_gene: TRBV10-3; d_gene: TRBD1; j_gene: TRBJ2-5; CDR3aa: CAISVGRGLQETQYF; CDR3nt: TGTGCCATCAGTGTTGGCAGGGGGTTACAAGAGACCCAGTACTTC
abundance: few; v_gene: TRBV5-1; d_gene: .; j_gene: TRBJ1-1; CDR3aa: CASSLGHNSNTEAFF; CDR3nt: TGCGCCAGCAGCTTGGGTCACAATTCGAACACTGAAGCTTTCTTT
abundance: few; v_gene: TRBV5-1; d_gene: .; j_gene: TRBJ2-6; CDR3aa: CASSLDPVVSGANVLTF; CDR3nt: TGCGCCAGCAGCTTGGATCCAGTAGTCTCTGGGGCCAACGTCCTGACTTTC
abundance: .; v_gene: TRBV5-1; d_gene: .; j_gene: TRBJ2-5; CDR3aa: CASSLVVGAAQETQYF; CDR3nt: TGCGCCAGCAGCTTGGTCGTAGGAGCGGCCCAAGAGACCCAGTACTTC
abundance: .; v_gene: TRBV5-1; d_gene: TRBD1; j_gene: TRBJ2-5; CDR3aa: CASSITGGAVRETQYF; CDR3nt: TGCGCCAGCAGCATTACAGGGGGCGCGGTAAGAGAGACCCAGTACTTC
abundance: .; v_gene: TRBV18; d_gene: .; j_gene: TRBJ2-6; CDR3aa: CASSPWDTFSGANVLTF; CDR3nt: TGTGCCAGCTCACCCTGGGACACCTTCTCTGGGGCCAACGTCCTGACTTTC
abundance: .; v_gene: TRBV20-1; d_gene: .; j_gene: TRBJ1-1; CDR3aa: CSAPQNTEAFF; CDR3nt: TGCAGTGCGCCGCAGAACACTGAAGCTTTCTTT
abundance: once; v_gene: TRBV7-2; d_gene: .; j_gene: TRBJ2-5; CDR3aa: CASSWGFQETQYF; CDR3nt: TGTGCCAGCAGTTGGGGGTTCCAAGAGACCCAGTACTTC
abundance: .; v_gene: TRBV5-1; d_gene: .; j_gene: TRBJ1-4; CDR3aa: CASSFFGETNEKLFF; CDR3nt: TGCGCCAGCAGCTTTTTCGGGGAAACTAATGAAAAACTGTTTTTT
abundance: .; v_gene: TRBV7-2; d_gene: .; j_gene: TRBJ2-3; CDR3aa: CASSLAAVAGAADTQYF; CDR3nt: TGTGCCAGCAGCTTAGCGGCGGTTGCGGGGGCCGCAGATACGCAGTATTTT
abundance: .; v_gene: TRBV9; d_gene: .; j_gene: TRBJ2-3; CDR3aa: CASSVVWGSDTQYF; CDR3nt: TGTGCCAGCAGCGTAGTGTGGGGTTCAGATACGCAGTATTTT
abundance: .; v_gene: TRBV4-2; d_gene: .; j_gene: TRBJ2-3; CDR3aa: CASSQGDGAVADTQYF; CDR3nt: TGTGCCAGCAGCCAAGGGGACGGGGCGGTTGCAGATACGCAGTATTTT
abundance: .; v_gene: TRBV14; d_gene: .; j_gene: TRBJ1-1; CDR3aa: CASSQAGGLYEAFF; CDR3nt: TGTGCCAGCAGCCAAGCCGGGGGGTTATATGAAGCTTTCTTT
abundance: once; v_gene: TRBV6-5; d_gene: .; j_gene: TRBJ1-5; CDR3aa: CASSYPHSNQPQHF; CDR3nt: TGTGCCAGCAGTTACCCTCATAGCAATCAGCCCCAGCATTTT
abundance: .; v_gene: TRBV28; d_gene: TRBD1; j_gene: TRBJ1-2; CDR3aa: CASTSPTGRHGYTF; CDR3nt: TGTGCCAGCACCTCGCCGACAGGGAGGCATGGCTACACCTTC
abundance: few; v_gene: TRBV7-2; d_gene: .; j_gene: TRBJ1-1; CDR3aa: CASRNDRNTEAFF; CDR3nt: TGTGCCAGCAGGAACGACAGGAACACTGAAGCTTTCTTT
abundance: .; v_gene: TRBV4-2; d_gene: .; j_gene: TRBJ1-5; CDR3aa: CASSQEEGINQPQHF; CDR3nt: TGTGCCAGCAGCCAAGAGGAGGGCATCAATCAGCCCCAGCATTTT
abundance: .; v_gene: TRBV30; d_gene: TRBD1; j_gene: TRBJ1-2; CDR3aa: CAWSIGQDYGYTF; CDR3nt: TGTGCCTGGAGTATTGGACAGGACTATGGCTACACCTTC
abundance: .; v_gene: TRBV7-3; d_gene: .; j_gene: TRBJ2-3; CDR3aa: CASAPPHSTDTQYF; CDR3nt: TGTGCCAGCGCACCCCCCCACAGCACAGATACGCAGTATTTT
abundance: .; v_gene: TRBV5-1; d_gene: .; j_gene: TRBJ1-6; CDR3aa: CASSLGTTGSWSPLHF; CDR3nt: TGCGCCAGCAGCTTGGGGACGACAGGCAGTTGGTCACCCCTCCACTTT
abundance: .; v_gene: TRBV4-3; d_gene: .; j_gene: TRBJ2-7; CDR3aa: CASSQVAGPHLVGYEQYF; CDR3nt: TGCGCCAGCAGCCAAGTCGCGGGCCCCCATTTAGTTGGCTACGAGCAGTACTTC
abundance: .; v_gene: TRBV19; d_gene: .; j_gene: TRBJ1-1; CDR3aa: CASSIGRRTVNTEAFF; CDR3nt: TGTGCCAGTAGTATAGGACGACGGACAGTCAACACTGAAGCTTTCTTT
abundance: .; v_gene: TRBV6-5; d_gene: TRBD1; j_gene: TRBJ2-1; CDR3aa: CASSSPDRDSIDEQFF; CDR3nt: TGTGCCAGCAGTTCCCCGGACAGGGATAGTATAGATGAGCAGTTCTTC
abundance: once; v_gene: TRBV19; d_gene: TRBD1; j_gene: TRBJ2-2; CDR3aa: CASSIKGQGDTGELFF; CDR3nt: TGTGCCAGTAGTATTAAGGGACAGGGGGACACCGGGGAGCTGTTTTTT
abundance: few; v_gene: TRBV7-6; d_gene: TRBD2; j_gene: TRBJ2-1; CDR3aa: CASSLSGLAGIDEQFF; CDR3nt: TGTGCCAGCAGCTTAAGTGGGTTAGCGGGGATCGATGAGCAGTTCTTC
abundance: .; v_gene: TRBV6-1; d_gene: .; j_gene: TRBJ1-5; CDR3aa: CASSEGGGYQPQHF; CDR3nt: TGTGCCAGCAGTGAAGGTGGGGGTTATCAGCCCCAGCATTTT
abundance: .; v_gene: TRBV5-1; d_gene: .; j_gene: TRBJ2-5; CDR3aa: CASSLGVETQYF; CDR3nt: TGCGCCAGCAGCTTAGGGGTAGAGACCCAGTACTTC
abundance: .; v_gene: TRBV5-1; d_gene: TRBD1; j_gene: TRBJ2-4; CDR3aa: CASATTGGSIQYF; CDR3nt: TGCGCCAGCGCCACAACAGGGGGGAGCATTCAGTACTTC
abundance: .; v_gene: TRBV29-1; d_gene: TRBD2; j_gene: TRBJ2-3; CDR3aa: CSARPGGAGAGTDTQYF; CDR3nt: TGCAGCGCCCGCCCGGGAGGGGCGGGGGCGGGCACAGATACGCAGTATTTT
abundance: .; v_gene: TRBV5-6; d_gene: .; j_gene: TRBJ1-1; CDR3aa: CASSLGGRLNTEAFF; CDR3nt: TGTGCCAGCAGCTTGGGAGGCAGACTGAACACTGAAGCTTTCTTT
abundance: .; v_gene: TRBV30; d_gene: .; j_gene: TRBJ2-7; CDR3aa: CAWTSGRYYEQYF; CDR3nt: TGTGCCTGGACCAGCGGGCGGTACTACGAGCAGTACTTC
abundance: .; v_gene: TRBV6-5; d_gene: .; j_gene: TRBJ1-2; CDR3aa: CASIGSGAGNYGYTF; CDR3nt: TGTGCCAGCATTGGATCGGGAGCCGGGAACTATGGCTACACCTTC
abundance: .; v_gene: TRBV7-8; d_gene: .; j_gene: TRBJ2-2; CDR3aa: CASSIGFRGTGELFF; CDR3nt: TGTGCCAGCAGCATCGGGTTTCGGGGGACCGGGGAGCTGTTTTTT